This T cell receptor (beta chain) appears in the sequencing data of a study of cytomegalovirus exposure and HLA in healthy donors (dated by TCRdb to the late 2010s). Study-level background: In an earlier analysis of approximately 500 of the donors, about 260 Gb of sequence data and 90 million to 130 million unique TCR beta sequences from about 190 million T cells were reported. Roughly 300 gigabases of sequencing data and 70 million to 100 million unique TCR sequences made up an early release that covered over 550 HLA-typed donors. Of the roughly 400 genotyped donors, 65% to 90% fell in the genetic ancestry cluster associated with self-reported Caucasian donors. The study aimed to test whether cataloging public T cell receptors could reveal signatures of past pathogen exposure. The T cell repertoires of under 700 subjects were profiled by immunosequencing and related to cytomegalovirus serostatus. Along with the roughly 700-subject first cohort, a separate validation cohort of about 110 different subjects was used. To predict cytomegalovirus infection status, the study combined high-throughput TCR immunosequencing, statistical association of individual TCRs with disease status, and machine learning. In a later analysis, previously published TCR beta repertoires from 500 to 750 donors were re-analyzed and high-resolution HLA genotyping was added so that TCR occurrence patterns could be studied. The later analysis used no new phenotypic data to find candidate immune exposures, relying instead on TCR beta sequences and their occurrence across donors. To decide whether each TCR beta V gene segment behaved as functional or pseudogenic, an earlier analysis of several hundred of the donors relied on high-throughput TCR beta sequencing. Donor age, sex, ethnicity and CMV serostatus were collected together with the repertoire data. Genome-wide SNP genotypes for about three fifths of the roughly 700 donors were used in a later genetic analysis, which treated that subset as a discovery cohort. Every repertoire in the discovery cohort had been generated on one and the same sequencing platform. Class I and class II HLA loci were covered by the typing at four-digit resolution. Typing coverage varied by locus: about 620-630 donors for A, B, C, DRB1 and DQB1; approximately 500 for DQA1; more than 600 for DPA1; roughly 450 for DPB1. A few DR-DQ haplotypes were handled as single units for association and clustering because linkage in the cohort was strong. Among about 370 genotyped donors of the cohort, an average of about 220,000 unique TCR beta nucleotide sequences was sequenced per donor, of which roughly 17% were non-productive.

Preparation of the library involved the immunoSEQ multiplex PCR assay. For the multiplex PCR, a mixture combining 60 forward primers for TCR Vbeta segments and 13 reverse primers for TCR Jbeta segments was used. Amplification of the CDR3 region of rearranged TCR beta genes was performed with a multiplex PCR assay on genomic DNA. The amplified TCR beta libraries were sequenced on the Illumina HiSeq System as 87-base-pair reads. On the authors' methods: In a later analysis, 70 million to 95 million unique TCR beta chains were counted across the roughly 700 repertoires, and approximately 11 million of these chains were shared by at least two donors. Raw reads were error-corrected and collapsed into unique sequences by a nearest-neighbor algorithm in which closely related sequences were merged to remove PCR and sequencing errors. Alignment of CDR3 sequences to IMGT reference sequences was used to assign V, D and J gene segments. For a sequence to be retained, a match of at least six nucleotides to both a V gene segment and a J gene segment was required. A rearrangement was called productive if the CDR3 had no stop codons and remained in frame with V and J, and every other rearrangement was called non-productive. CDR3 was defined by IMGT convention, running from the second conserved V-encoded cysteine to the conserved J-encoded phenylalanine. The earlier analysis of about 590 of the donors excluded sequences that lacked an unambiguous match to a single V gene segment. In an earlier analysis of some 590 of the donors, a V segment was called functional when productive rearrangements were above 56.7%, and segregating when the standard deviation between donors exceeded 5%. A statistical classification framework was developed to diagnose cytomegalovirus status using the catalog of TCR beta chain sequences. A later analysis assigned V and J genes by comparing TCR nucleotide sequences with IMGT/GENE-DB human TR gene sequences. Using the TCRdist pipeline, a later analysis assigned CDR3 sequences along with most-parsimonious VDJ recombination scenarios. In a later analysis, every TCR beta chain was defined by the combination of its CDR3 amino acid sequence and its V-gene family, and reads without a unique V-gene family were dropped. To address suspected cross-contamination and a sequencing artifact, a later analysis removed a few hundred highly shared, low-generation-probability nucleotide sequences. For each public chain, a later analysis derived a clonal expansion index from normalized ranks of inferred template counts within each repertoire. In a later analysis, generation probabilities were computed using a VDJ recombination model fitted to out-of-frame rearrangements, and the results were checked against IGoR. In a later analysis, TCR-TCR, TCR-HLA and TCR-CMV co-occurrence was scored with hypergeometric tests, and a repertoire-size bias correction was applied to TCR pairs. False discovery rates were estimated in a later analysis by permuting HLA or CMV assignments 20 times. In a later analysis, co-occurring TCRs were grouped using DBSCAN, with TCRdist sequence similarity added in when clustering inside HLA-allele-positive subsets. Repertoires with fewer than 30,000 or more than 120,000 public chains, plus five repertoires with anomalous nucleotide sharing, were excluded from co-occurrence clustering. The source is immuneACCESS, and TCRdb retained only in-frame sequences with V and J called. Part of the clones is not carried over; for the studies checked, unresolved V genes explain less than half of this, and the remainder is unexplained. V, J and clone size are those of that table, while D and trimming were read from the DNA. A total of approximately 180,000 clones appear in this sample, 70% to 80% of them only once. The ten largest make up roughly 1.6% of the sample.

The cohort was made up of 666 healthy bone marrow donors. At the time of sampling, all cohort members were nominally healthy, though unrecorded immune exposures were likely present. The donor was CMV seronegative and was included in the group of a few hundred seronegative cohort members. Each donor provided a peripheral blood sample, and peripheral blood mononuclear cells were used for TCR beta sequencing. Genomic DNA extraction from the blood cell samples was performed with the Qiagen DNeasy Blood Extraction Kit. Results and caveats for the whole study, not just this receptor: Compared with the roughly 710-donor mean, donors in an Asian-associated ancestry cluster had fewer N-insertions in productive TCRs, according to a later genetic analysis. Because counts were too low, some 17 rarely observed V segments, including chromosome 9 orphons, were excluded from the earlier analysis of around 590 of the donors. The cohort was sequenced for TCR beta chains only, and without alpha or paired-chain data the features that could be detected were limited. In the study, approximately 150 TCR beta chains were listed as associated with cytomegalovirus. Most TCR sequences were observed very rarely across donors, whereas some public TCRs were present in many individuals. Strong co-occurrence of HLA alleles, especially DR and DQ, made assigning TCR associations to individual alleles difficult. Linkage disequilibrium might explain the correlated functional status among segregating V segments, but an unknown experimental factor could not be excluded. A further reported finding was that TCR beta sequences accurately predicted the HLA-A and HLA-B alleles for most subjects in the first cohort. Because HLA typing was missing for some donors at each locus, association tests included only the typed subset. A cluster of highly shared sequence variants was judged likely to represent a technical artifact of the sequencing pipeline. The only immune exposure information available for the cohort was CMV serostatus. An association between a missense DCLRE1C variant and V-gene and J-gene trimming of TCR beta chains was found in a later genetic analysis and replicated in an independent cohort. Cytomegalovirus status was reported to be diagnosed by the classifier with high specificity and sensitivity in both the original and validation cohorts. In an earlier analysis of 587 of the donors, most TCR beta V segments appeared in productive rearrangements about 90% or about 30% of the time, broadly matching IMGT annotations. Several of the top co-occurrence clusters appeared to be linked to parvovirus B19, influenza, CMV and Epstein-Barr virus, according to a later analysis. In a later analysis, HLA-associated TCR beta chains showed more clonal expansion and lower generation probabilities than non-associated chains that were equally common. Sequencing depth was assumed to be roughly uniform across donors in the presence/absence analyses, though that assumption may not hold. The authors suggested that the approach could potentially be generalized to other disease states and immunological phenotypes. In a later analysis, TCR association rates were found to vary across HLA loci, with the most associated TCRs seen for DRB1 alleles and the fewest for HLA-C alleles. In a later analysis, around 17,000 TCR beta sequences were associated with specific HLA alleles at a false discovery rate of 0.05. In vitro tests confirmed that a few of the cytomegalovirus-associated TCR beta chains recognize cytomegalovirus antigens. A later analysis found that most CMV-associated TCR beta chains appeared HLA-restricted, with HLA associations seemingly driven largely by CMV exposure.

A remark on this clone: The antigen it recognizes is unknown. No base-level quality is on record; no much larger clone is a single base apart.

This clonotype originated in a woman between 50 and 59 years old in good health and CMV-seronegative. The sample taken for sequencing was PBMCs.

The DNA sequence is given as TGTGCCAGCAGTTTACCCCCTCCCGTTCTAGGCTACACCTTC. Translated, it gives CASSLPPPVLGYTF. The sequence joins TRBV28 to TRBJ1-2; no D gene can be assigned with confidence. V and J are truncated by 2 bases and 8 bases respectively, leaving an intervening sequence of 15 bases. The cysteine opens and the phenylalanine closes a CDR3 of 14 amino acids. Only the CDR3 DNA is retained, 42 bases long and in frame from the first base. CDR1 MDHEN and CDR2 SYDVKM were looked up in the germline V gene.